This T cell receptor (beta chain) was recorded in a study of CD8 T cells in Susac syndrome. The CDR3 loop spans 15 amino acids. Germline loops: CDR1 DFQATT, CDR2 SNEGSKA (reference sequence). Trimming took 3 bases from V and 4 from J; bases not matched to a gene: 9. With random hexamers, roughly 0.45 to 1 ug RNA was reverse transcribed. TCRdb fed the immunoSEQ multiplex PCR reads into MiXCR, producing one record per CDR3 protein. The sample includes about 110,000 distinct CDR3 sequences, roughly 95% of them seen just once. The rearrangement uses TRBV20-1 and TRBJ2-7; 10 nucleotides match TRBD2. The sample consisted of CD8+ T cells from PBMCs. The sequence came from a human donor with Susac syndrome. The CDR3 loop is CSARVLAGVLYEQYF. CDR3 DNA sequence: TGCAGTGCTAGGGTCCTAGCGGGAGTATTATACGAGCAGTACTTC.